This T cell receptor (beta chain) comes out of a study of tumor and adjacent non-tumor tissue in lung cancer. Germline-derived CDR1 and CDR2 are DFQATT and SNEGSKA (reference sequence). The CDR3 is 12 amino acids. Three rounds of nested PCR, following a modified ARM-PCR protocol, produced the TCRbeta library. Via MiXCR, TCRdb re-called the multiplex PCR reads, giving one row per CDR3 protein. The sample has tens of thousands of distinct CDR3 sequences, 60% to 75% seen once. Findings and caveats of the study: Significantly higher TCR diversity was found in tumor than normal lung.

The template was RNA from unsorted bulk tissue. Remarks on this clonotype: The antigen is not known. At one boundary the junction diverges from the germline segment, which might be a read error.

The clonotype was recovered from a man in his 60s with non-small cell lung cancer. The gene calls are TRBV20-1 and TRBJ2-3; maybe TRBD2 (5 bases). The sample consisted of lung tumor tissue. DNA for the CDR3: TGCAGTACTAGAGAAATGGTGGATACGCAGTATTTT. It yields the protein CSTREMVDTQYF.